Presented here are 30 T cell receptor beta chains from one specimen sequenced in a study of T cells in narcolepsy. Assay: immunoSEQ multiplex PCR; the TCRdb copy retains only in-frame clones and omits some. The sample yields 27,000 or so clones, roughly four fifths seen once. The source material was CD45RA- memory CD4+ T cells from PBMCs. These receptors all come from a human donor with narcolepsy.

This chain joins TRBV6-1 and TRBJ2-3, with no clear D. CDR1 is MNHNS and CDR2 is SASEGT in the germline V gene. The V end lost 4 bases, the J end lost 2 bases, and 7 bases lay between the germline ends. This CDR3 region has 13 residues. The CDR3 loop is CASSVDFTDTQYF. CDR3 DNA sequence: TGTGCCAGCAGTGTTGATTTCACAGATACGCAGTATTTT.

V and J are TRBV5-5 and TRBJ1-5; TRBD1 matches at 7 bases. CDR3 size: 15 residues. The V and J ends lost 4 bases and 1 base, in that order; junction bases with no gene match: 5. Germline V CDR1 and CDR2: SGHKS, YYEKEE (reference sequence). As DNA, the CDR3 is TGTGCCAGCAGCGCTAGACAGGGAAGCAATCAGCCCCAGCATTTT. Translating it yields CASSARQGSNQPQHF.

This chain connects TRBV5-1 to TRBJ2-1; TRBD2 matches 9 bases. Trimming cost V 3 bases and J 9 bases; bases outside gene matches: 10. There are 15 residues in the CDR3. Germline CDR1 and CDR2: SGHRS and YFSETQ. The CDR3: CASSSGAGGGVEQFF. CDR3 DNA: TGCGCCAGCAGCTCGGGAGCGGGGGGAGGCGTTGAGCAGTTCTTC.

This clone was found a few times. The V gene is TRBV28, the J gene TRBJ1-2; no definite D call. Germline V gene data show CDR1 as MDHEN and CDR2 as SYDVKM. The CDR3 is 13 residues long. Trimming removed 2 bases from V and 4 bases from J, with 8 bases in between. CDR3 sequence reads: CASSLAVVYGYTF. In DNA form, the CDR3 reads TGTGCCAGCAGTTTAGCGGTCGTCTATGGCTACACCTTC.

CDR3 in DNA: TGTGCCACCAGCCCAAGACAGGGGGCTTATGGCTACACCTTC. Its protein is CATSPRQGAYGYTF. This chain joins TRBV15 and TRBJ1-2; 10 bases agree with TRBD1. Per the germline V gene, CDR1 is LNHNV and CDR2 is YYDKDF (reference sequence). V dropped 5 bases and J dropped 5; count of bases not matched to a gene: 5. The CDR3 runs 14 residues.

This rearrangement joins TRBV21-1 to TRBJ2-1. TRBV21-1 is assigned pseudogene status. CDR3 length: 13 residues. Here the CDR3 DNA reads TGTGCCAGAGGTAGTAATGTGGACAATGAGCAGTTCTTC. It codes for CARGSNVDNEQFF.

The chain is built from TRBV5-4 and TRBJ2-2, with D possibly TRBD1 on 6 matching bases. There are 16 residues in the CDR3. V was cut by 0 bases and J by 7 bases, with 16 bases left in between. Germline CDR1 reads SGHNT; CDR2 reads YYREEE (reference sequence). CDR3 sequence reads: CASSLGFLGAGGELFF. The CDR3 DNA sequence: TGTGCCAGCAGCTTGGGCTTTTTGGGGGCAGGCGGGGAGCTGTTTTTT.

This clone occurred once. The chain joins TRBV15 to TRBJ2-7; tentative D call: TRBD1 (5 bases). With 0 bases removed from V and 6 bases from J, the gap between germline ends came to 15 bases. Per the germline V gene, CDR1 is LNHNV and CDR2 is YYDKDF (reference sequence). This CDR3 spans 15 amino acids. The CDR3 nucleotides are TGTGCCACCAGCAGAGATTGGCAGGGCTCCGTCGAGCAGTACTTC. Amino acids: CATSRDWQGSVEQYF. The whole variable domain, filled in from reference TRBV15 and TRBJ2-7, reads DAMVIQNPRYQVTQFGKPVTLSCSQTLNHNVMYWYQQKSSQAPKLLFHYYDKDFNNEADTPDNFQSRRPNTSFCFLDIRSPGLGDTAMYLCATSRDWQGSVEQYFGPGTRLTVT.

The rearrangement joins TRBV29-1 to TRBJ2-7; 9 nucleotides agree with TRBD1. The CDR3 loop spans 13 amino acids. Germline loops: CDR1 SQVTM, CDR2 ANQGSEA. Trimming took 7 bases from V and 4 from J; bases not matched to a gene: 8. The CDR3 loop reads CSAGGDRAYEQYF. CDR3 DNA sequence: TGCAGCGCTGGTGGGGACAGGGCTTACGAGCAGTACTTC.

This CDR3 reads CASTQNGQGSYEQYF. The CDR3 region has the DNA TGTGCCAGCACCCAGAATGGACAGGGATCCTACGAGCAGTACTTC. The rearrangement uses TRBV28 and TRBJ2-7, with TRBD1 matching 8 bases. Germline V gene data show CDR1 as MDHEN and CDR2 as SYDVKM. The CDR3 is 15 residues long. Germline trimming cut 7 bases from V and 1 base from J; bases unmatched to any gene: 9.

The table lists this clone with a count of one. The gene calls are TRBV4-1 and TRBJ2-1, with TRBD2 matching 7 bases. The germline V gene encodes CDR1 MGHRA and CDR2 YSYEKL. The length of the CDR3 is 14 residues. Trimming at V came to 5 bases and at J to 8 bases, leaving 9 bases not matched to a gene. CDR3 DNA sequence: TGCGCCAGCAGCAGGGAGGGCCTAGACGATGAGCAGTTCTTC. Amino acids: CASSREGLDDEQFF.

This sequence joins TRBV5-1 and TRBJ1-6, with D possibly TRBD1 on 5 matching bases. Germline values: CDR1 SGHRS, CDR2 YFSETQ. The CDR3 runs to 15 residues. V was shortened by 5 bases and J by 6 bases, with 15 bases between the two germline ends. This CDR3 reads CASSPLWGSNSPLHF. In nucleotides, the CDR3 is TGCGCCAGCAGTCCACTCTGGGGCAGTAATTCACCCCTCCACTTT.

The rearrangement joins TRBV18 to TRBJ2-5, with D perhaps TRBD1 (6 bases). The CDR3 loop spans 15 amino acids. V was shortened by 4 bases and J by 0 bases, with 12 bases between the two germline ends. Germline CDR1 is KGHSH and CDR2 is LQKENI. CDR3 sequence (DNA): TGTGCCAGCTCACTCGGAACAGGGCACCAAGAGACCCAGTACTTC. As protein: CASSLGTGHQETQYF.

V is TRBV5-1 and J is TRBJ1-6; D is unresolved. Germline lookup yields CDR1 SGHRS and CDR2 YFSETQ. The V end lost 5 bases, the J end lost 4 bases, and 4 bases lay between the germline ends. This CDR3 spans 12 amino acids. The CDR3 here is CASRGYNSPLHF. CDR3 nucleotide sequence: TGCGCCAGCAGAGGTTATAATTCACCCCTCCACTTT. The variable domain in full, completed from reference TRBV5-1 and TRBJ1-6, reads KAGVTQTPRYLIKTRGQQVTLSCSPISGHRSVSWYQQTPGQGLQFLFEYFSETQRNKGNFPGRFSGRQFSNSRSEMNVSTLELGDSALYLCASRGYNSPLHFGNGTRLTVT.

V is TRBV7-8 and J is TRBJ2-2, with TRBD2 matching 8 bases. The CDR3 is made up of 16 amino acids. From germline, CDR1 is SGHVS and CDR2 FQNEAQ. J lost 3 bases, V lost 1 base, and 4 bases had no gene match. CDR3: CASSLDQRGHTGELFF. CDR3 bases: TGTGCCAGCAGCTTAGACCAGCGGGGGCACACCGGGGAGCTGTTTTTT. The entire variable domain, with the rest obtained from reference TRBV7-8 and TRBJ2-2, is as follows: GAGVSQSPRYKVAKRGQDVALRCDPISGHVSLFWYQQALGQGPEFLTYFQNEAQLDKSGLPSDRFFAERPEGSVSTLKIQRTQQEDSAVYLCASSLDQRGHTGELFFGEGSRLTVL.

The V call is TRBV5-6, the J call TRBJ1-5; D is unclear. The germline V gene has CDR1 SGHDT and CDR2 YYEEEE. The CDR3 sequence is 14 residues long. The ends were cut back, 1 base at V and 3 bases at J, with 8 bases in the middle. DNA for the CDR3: TGTGCCAGCAGCTTGTTCAAAGCCAATCAGCCCCAGCATTTT. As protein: CASSLFKANQPQHF.

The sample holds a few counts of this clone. This CDR3 reads CASSRDRVTTNEKLFF. The CDR3 nucleotides read TGTGCCAGCAGCCGGGACAGGGTAACAACTAATGAAAAACTGTTTTTT. The V and J genes are TRBV9 and TRBJ1-4, with 9 bases matching TRBD1. Germline CDR1 SGDLS, CDR2 YYNGEE. The V and J ends lost 4 bases and 0 bases, in that order; junction bases with no gene match: 4. CDR3 length equals 16 residues.

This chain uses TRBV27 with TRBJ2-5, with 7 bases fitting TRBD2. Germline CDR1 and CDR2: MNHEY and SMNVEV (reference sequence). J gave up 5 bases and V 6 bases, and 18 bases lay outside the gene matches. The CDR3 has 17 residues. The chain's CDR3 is CASSRGLVPTTHETQYF. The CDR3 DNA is TGTGCCAGCAGCCGCGGACTAGTCCCGACAACTCACGAGACCCAGTACTTC.

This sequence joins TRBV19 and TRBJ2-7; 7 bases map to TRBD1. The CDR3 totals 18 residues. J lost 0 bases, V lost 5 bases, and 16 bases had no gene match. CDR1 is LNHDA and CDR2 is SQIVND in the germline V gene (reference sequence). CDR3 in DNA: TGTGCCAGTAGTTTGCCCCTTCTAACTGGACAGGACTCCTACGAGCAGTACTTC. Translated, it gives CASSLPLLTGQDSYEQYF.

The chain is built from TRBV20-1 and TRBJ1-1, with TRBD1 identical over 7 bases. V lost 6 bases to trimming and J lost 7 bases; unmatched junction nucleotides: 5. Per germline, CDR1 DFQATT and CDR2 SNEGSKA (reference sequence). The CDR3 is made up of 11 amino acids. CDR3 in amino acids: CSALGQSEAFF. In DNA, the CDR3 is TGCAGTGCCCTGGGACAGAGTGAAGCTTTCTTT.

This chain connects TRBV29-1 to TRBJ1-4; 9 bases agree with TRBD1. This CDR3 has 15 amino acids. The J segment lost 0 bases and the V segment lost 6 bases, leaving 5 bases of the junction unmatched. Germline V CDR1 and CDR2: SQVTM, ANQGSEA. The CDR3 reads CSVEDRGTTNEKLFF. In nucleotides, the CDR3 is TGCAGCGTAGAGGACAGGGGAACAACTAATGAAAAACTGTTTTTT.

DNA of the CDR3: TGTGCCAGCTCACAGGGAGAATCCTACGAGCAGTACTTC. Translating gives CASSQGESYEQYF. The rearrangement uses TRBV18 and TRBJ2-7; a weak D match, TRBD2 (5 bases). Germline V lookup: CDR1 KGHSH, CDR2 LQKENI. This CDR3 spans 13 amino acids. V was shortened by 4 bases and J by 1 base, with 8 bases between the two germline ends.

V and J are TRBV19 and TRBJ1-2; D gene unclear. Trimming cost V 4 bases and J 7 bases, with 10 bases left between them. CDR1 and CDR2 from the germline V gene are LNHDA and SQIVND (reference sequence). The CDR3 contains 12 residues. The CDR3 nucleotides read TGTGCCAGTAGTAACACAGAGGCTGGCTACACCTTC. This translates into CASSNTEAGYTF.

The CDR3 DNA reads TGTGCCAGCAGCTTAAACCGGGACAGCGGCACAGATACGCAGTATTTT. Protein sequence: CASSLNRDSGTDTQYF. The V call is TRBV7-3, the J call TRBJ2-3, with 7 positions matching TRBD1. Germline V CDR1 and CDR2: SGHTA, FQGTGA. The CDR3 is made up of 16 amino acids. J was trimmed by 1 base and V by 1 base; bases with no gene match: 5.

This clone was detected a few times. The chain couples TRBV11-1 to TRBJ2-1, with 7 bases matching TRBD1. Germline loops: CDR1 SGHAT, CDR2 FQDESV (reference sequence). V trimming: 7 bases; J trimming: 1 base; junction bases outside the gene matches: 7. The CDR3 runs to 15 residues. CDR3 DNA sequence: TGTGCCAGCACCAAAACAGGGGAGTCCTACAATGAGCAGTTCTTC. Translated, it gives CASTKTGESYNEQFF.

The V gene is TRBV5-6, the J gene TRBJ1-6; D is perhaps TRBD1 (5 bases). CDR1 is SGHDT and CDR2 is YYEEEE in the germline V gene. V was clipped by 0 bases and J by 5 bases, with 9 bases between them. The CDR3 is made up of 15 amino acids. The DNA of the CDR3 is TGTGCCAGCAGCTTGGCCGGGGGAAATAATTCACCCCTCCACTTT. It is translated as CASSLAGGNNSPLHF.

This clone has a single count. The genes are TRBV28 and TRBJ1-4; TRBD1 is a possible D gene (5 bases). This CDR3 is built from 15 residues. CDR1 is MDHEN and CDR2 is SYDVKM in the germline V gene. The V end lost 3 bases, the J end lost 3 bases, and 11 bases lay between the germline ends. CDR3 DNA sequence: TGTGCCAGCAGTTTGTATGGGGGGGCTAATGAAAAACTGTTTTTT. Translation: CASSLYGGANEKLFF.

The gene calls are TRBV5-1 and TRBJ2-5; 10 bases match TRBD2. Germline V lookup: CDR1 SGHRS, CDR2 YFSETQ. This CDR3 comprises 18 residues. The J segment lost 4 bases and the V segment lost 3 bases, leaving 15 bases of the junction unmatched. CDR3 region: CASSWGASGSVRGETQYF. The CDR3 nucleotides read TGCGCCAGCAGCTGGGGGGCTAGCGGGAGTGTTCGGGGAGAGACCCAGTACTTC.

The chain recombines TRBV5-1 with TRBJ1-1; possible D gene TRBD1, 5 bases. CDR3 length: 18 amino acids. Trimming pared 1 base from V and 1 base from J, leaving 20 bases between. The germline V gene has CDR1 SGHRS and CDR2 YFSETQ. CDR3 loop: CASSLRGNTVFQNTEAFF. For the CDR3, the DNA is TGCGCCAGCAGCTTGCGGGGGAATACAGTGTTTCAGAACACTGAAGCTTTCTTT.

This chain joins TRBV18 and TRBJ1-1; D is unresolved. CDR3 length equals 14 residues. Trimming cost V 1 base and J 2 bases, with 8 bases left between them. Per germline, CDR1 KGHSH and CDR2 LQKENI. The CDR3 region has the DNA TGTGCCAGCTCACCACAGGGAATTAACACTGAAGCTTTCTTT. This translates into CASSPQGINTEAFF.